What follows is one T cell receptor (beta chain) and its context. Within the sample, other DNA sequences also encode this same CDR3. These data come from a study of blood T cell repertoires in COVID-19. Study context: The study drew acute and convalescent COVID-19 samples from the United States, Italy and Spain. T cells, B-cell-depleted T cells, or PBMCs supplied cDNA or gDNA.

Germline CDR1 is SGDLS and CDR2 is YYNGEE. Trimming took off 4 bases at V and 5 bases at J, with 12 bases between the two ends. The CDR3 contains 13 residues. Per the original methods: Reference gene primers were amplified, and this amplification served to estimate nucleated cell counts. Profiled with immunoSEQ multiplex PCR; TCRdb holds only in-frame clones, not every one. V, J and clone size are those of that table, while D and trimming were read from the DNA. The sample includes some 300,000 clones, about 85% of them seen just once. The sequenced sample consisted of peripheral blood. The chain employs TRBV9 and TRBJ1-1, with D possibly matching TRBD1 (5 bases). The origin of this receptor is a man aged 18 to 30 with active or convalescent COVID-19. For the CDR3, the DNA is TGTGCCAGCAGCTTGGGGGGTGGGACTGAAGCTTTCTTT. Translation gives CASSLGGGTEAFF.